Shown below are 18 T cell receptor beta chains from a single sample sequenced in a study of blood T cell repertoires in COVID-19. The data were produced by immunoSEQ multiplex PCR, yet TCRdb's version contains in-frame clones alone and is incomplete. The table has 30,000 to 40,000 clones, 85% to 90% seen once. Sequencing used peripheral blood. These TCRs come from a man between 60 and 70 years old with active or convalescent COVID-19.

The chain couples TRBV2 to TRBJ1-1; TRBD1 matches at 8 bases. V trimming: 8 bases; J trimming: 6 bases; junction bases outside the gene matches: 14. The CDR3 contains 15 residues. Per germline, CDR1 SNHLY and CDR2 FYNNEI. The CDR3 here is CASLRDRGGLAEAFF. As DNA, the CDR3 is TGTGCCAGCCTCCGTGACAGGGGCGGGTTGGCTGAAGCTTTCTTT.

The genes are TRBV28 and TRBJ1-1; D perhaps matches TRBD1 (5 bases). The V gene's germline CDR1 is MDHEN and CDR2 SYDVKM. Trimming shortened V by 4 bases and J by 1 base, and 13 bases separated the two germline ends. The CDR3 length is 15 residues. The CDR3 spells CASSYPPGQNTEAFF. DNA for the CDR3: TGTGCCAGCAGTTACCCTCCAGGACAGAACACTGAAGCTTTCTTT. The whole variable domain, filled in from reference TRBV28 and TRBJ1-1, reads DVKVTQSSRYLVKRTGEKVFLECVQDMDHENMFWYRQDPGLGLRLIYFSYDVKMKEKGDIPEGYSVSREKKERFSLILESASTNQTSMYLCASSYPPGQNTEAFFGQGTRLTVV.

This clone occurred a few times. The chain is built from TRBV6-5 and TRBJ1-1; D is undetermined. The CDR3 is made up of 13 amino acids. V gave up 2 bases and J gave up 0 bases, with 4 bases separating them. In germline, CDR1 is MNHEY, CDR2 SVGAGI. Here the CDR3 DNA reads TGTGCCAGCAGTTACCAGATGAACACTGAAGCTTTCTTT. Amino acid sequence: CASSYQMNTEAFF.

This clone was observed a few times. The chain links TRBV19 to TRBJ1-5, with D unclear. This CDR3 contains 15 residues. CDR1 and CDR2 (germline): LNHDA, SQIVND (reference sequence). V lost 3 bases, J lost 2 bases, and 11 bases lay in between. CDR3 DNA: TGTGCCAGTAGTATCATTAGCAGCGGCAATCAGCCCCAGCATTTT. Residues: CASSIISSGNQPQHF.

This clone was observed a single time. The rearrangement links TRBV18 to TRBJ2-7; TRBD1 is a possible D gene (5 bases). The CDR3 runs 12 residues. V was pared by 3 bases and J by 6 bases, with 9 bases between. Per the germline V gene, CDR1 is KGHSH and CDR2 is LQKENI. The CDR3: CASSPTALEQYF. The DNA for the CDR3 is TGTGCCAGCTCACCGACAGCCCTCGAGCAGTACTTC.

This sequence joins TRBV5-1 and TRBJ2-1, with a possible D match to TRBD2 (6 bases). The CDR3 runs to 16 residues. Germline V CDR1 and CDR2: SGHRS, YFSETQ. Trimming removed 2 bases at V and 4 bases at J, with 16 bases between. In nucleotides, the CDR3 is TGCGCCAGCAGCTTAACATCGGGAGAAATTTACAATGAGCAGTTCTTC. Translation: CASSLTSGEIYNEQFF.

The rearrangement links TRBV28 to TRBJ1-5; 8 bases fit TRBD1. This CDR3 spans 15 amino acids. V shed 5 bases, J shed 6 bases, and the junction held 9 bases outside the gene matches. CDR1 is MDHEN, CDR2 SYDVKM, per germline. The CDR3 reads CASSRLTGDVQPQHF. The CDR3, as DNA: TGTGCCAGCAGTCGATTGACAGGGGATGTTCAGCCCCAGCATTTT.

The V and J genes are TRBV5-1 and TRBJ2-5, with 7 bases fitting TRBD2. V was pared by 0 bases and J by 1 base, with 9 bases of the junction left unmatched. CDR3 size: 17 residues. The germline gives CDR1 SGHRS, CDR2 YFSETQ. The CDR3 region is CASSLEGRGGSQETQYF. CDR3 nucleotides: TGCGCCAGCAGCTTGGAAGGGAGGGGCGGAAGCCAAGAGACCCAGTACTTC.

The chain recombines TRBV19 with TRBJ2-1; 8 bases are shared with TRBD2. After removal of 6 bases from V and 4 bases from J, the junction contained 17 bases not matched to a gene. This CDR3 region has 18 residues. Per the germline V gene, CDR1 is LNHDA and CDR2 is SQIVND (reference sequence). The CDR3 region has the DNA TGTGCCAGTAGAGGGCGGACTAGCCTTAGAAAGACGTACAATGAGCAGTTCTTC. Translation gives CASRGRTSLRKTYNEQFF.

The V call is TRBV2, the J call TRBJ2-2; TRBD2 matches 10 bases. The J segment lost 7 bases and the V segment lost 4 bases, leaving 6 bases of the junction unmatched. Germline V CDR1 and CDR2: SNHLY, FYNNEI. The CDR3 consists of 15 residues. The CDR3 loop is CASSGLAGVGGELFF. CDR3 nucleotides: TGTGCCAGCAGTGGGCTAGCGGGAGTCGGCGGGGAGCTGTTTTTT.

This chain joins TRBV7-6 and TRBJ2-1, with 10 bases fitting TRBD2. V lost 3 bases and J lost 5; bases outside the gene matches: 19. CDR3 length equals 20 residues. Looked up from germline, CDR1 is SGHVS and CDR2 is FNYEAQ. The CDR3 bases are TGTGCCAGCAGCTTCGTAGGGGAAGTCAGCGGGAGGGCCCTGAACAATGAGCAGTTCTTC. It encodes CASSFVGEVSGRALNNEQFF.

This rearrangement joins TRBV18 to TRBJ2-2, with 15 bases matching TRBD2. Germline V gene data show CDR1 as KGHSH and CDR2 as LQKENI. V was clipped by 3 bases and J by 8 bases; unmatched bases: 10. The CDR3 consists of 18 residues. The CDR3 bases are TGTGCCAGCTCACCTCGGACTAGCGGGAGGGGGCCACGGGGGGAGCTGTTTTTT. Translating it yields CASSPRTSGRGPRGELFF.

The J gene is TRBJ1-2, the V gene TRBV5-1; 7 bases line up with TRBD1. V shed 2 bases, J shed 1 base, and the junction held 2 bases outside the gene matches. CDR1 is SGHRS and CDR2 is YFSETQ in the germline V gene. The CDR3 consists of 14 residues. CDR3 nucleotides: TGCGCCAGCAGCTTCACAGGGGATAACTATGGCTACACCTTC. Its translation: CASSFTGDNYGYTF.

The V gene is TRBV6-5, the J gene TRBJ1-2; D ambiguous. Germline CDR1 is MNHEY and CDR2 is SVGAGI. Trimming removed 8 bases at V and 2 bases at J, with 6 bases between. The CDR3 spans 11 residues. In nucleotides, the CDR3 is TGTGCCAGCGCGGGAAACTATGGCTACACCTTC. Residues: CASAGNYGYTF.

The V call is TRBV18, the J call TRBJ2-7, with 13 bases fitting TRBD2. Germline values: CDR1 KGHSH, CDR2 LQKENI. The trim removed 5 bases at V and 6 bases at J, leaving 4 bases unmatched. This CDR3 has 14 amino acids. The CDR3 bases are TGTGCCAGCTCAGGGACTAGCGGGACCGTCGAGCAGTACTTC. Protein product: CASSGTSGTVEQYF.

The chain is built from TRBV29-1 and TRBJ2-5; D uncertain. V lost 5 bases and J lost 1, with 8 bases in between. The germline CDR1 and CDR2 sequences are SQVTM and ANQGSEA. CDR3 length: 12 amino acids. The CDR3 is CSVLTSQETQYF. CDR3 bases: TGCAGCGTTTTGACATCCCAAGAGACCCAGTACTTC.

This clone was observed once. The chain recombines TRBV4-1 with TRBJ2-1; tentative D call: TRBD2 (5 bases). V was pared by 5 bases and J by 5 bases, with 13 bases between. The length of the CDR3 is 14 residues. The germline gives CDR1 MGHRA, CDR2 YSYEKL. This CDR3 reads CASSDQMGDNEQFF. As DNA, the CDR3 is TGCGCCAGCAGCGACCAGATGGGAGACAATGAGCAGTTCTTC.

The V call is TRBV4-1, the J call TRBJ2-5, with D perhaps matching TRBD2 (7 bases). This CDR3 has 16 residues. Germline V CDR1 and CDR2: MGHRA, YSYEKL. Trimming stripped 3 bases from V and 7 bases from J, with 21 bases between. The CDR3 bases are TGCGCCAGCAGCCAGTGGGCGGGTGTGGGAGGGGGGACCCAGTACTTC. Translating gives CASSQWAGVGGGTQYF.